This entry lists 29 T cell receptor beta chains sequenced from one sample in a study of identical twins. TCRdb processed the 5' RACE reads anew with MiXCR; each CDR3 protein has one entry. The sample holds 1,800,000 or so distinct CDR3 sequences, more than 30% seen once. Sequencing was carried out using cord blood. Source of these receptors: a newborn girl in good health.

This chain joins TRBV20-1 and TRBJ2-3; D could derive from TRBD1 or TRBD2 (5 bases each). Per the germline V gene, CDR1 is DFQATT and CDR2 is SNEGSKA (reference sequence). The CDR3 extends over 13 amino acids. V dropped 6 bases and J dropped 5 bases, with 15 bases sitting between them. The CDR3 DNA sequence: TGCAGTGCAACCCTCCCAGGGAGAGATACGCAGTATTTT. It is translated as CSATLPGRDTQYF.

The V call is TRBV29-1, the J call TRBJ2-3, with 10 bases aligning to TRBD1. The CDR3 runs to 14 residues. Germline V gene sequence: CDR1 SQVTM, CDR2 ANQGSEA. V lost 4 bases, J lost 5 bases, and 6 bases stayed unmatched. CDR3 sequence: CSVAGTGVIDTQYF. CDR3 DNA sequence: TGCAGCGTTGCCGGGACAGGGGTAATAGATACGCAGTATTTT.

The V call is TRBV7-2, the J call TRBJ2-5; TRBD2 agrees at 11 bases. Germline CDR1 is SGHTA and CDR2 is FQGNSA. Germline trimming cut 3 bases from V and 4 bases from J; bases unmatched to any gene: 1. The CDR3 sequence is 14 residues long. The CDR3 DNA reads as TGTGCCAGCAGCTTTAGCGGGAGGGCAGAGACCCAGTACTTC. Its protein product is CASSFSGRAETQYF.

The chain combines TRBV20-1 with TRBJ2-1; the match to TRBD2 covers 10 bases. CDR3 length equals 15 residues. V lost 5 bases, J lost 3 bases, and 7 bases stayed unmatched. Germline CDR1 is DFQATT and CDR2 is SNEGSKA (reference sequence). CDR3: CSAPLAGEGYNEQFF. The CDR3 DNA reads as TGCAGTGCTCCTCTAGCGGGAGAAGGCTACAATGAGCAGTTCTTC.

The chain joins TRBV19 to TRBJ1-2, with D perhaps TRBD1 (6 bases). CDR3 size: 12 residues. Germline V CDR1 and CDR2: LNHDA, SQIVND (reference sequence). Trimming removed 7 bases from V and 3 bases from J, with 9 bases in between. Written as DNA, the CDR3 is TGTGCCAGTATGGACAGATACTATGGCTACACCTTC. Its translation is CASMDRYYGYTF.

This rearrangement joins TRBV10-3 to TRBJ1-1; the match to TRBD1 covers 7 bases. Looked up from germline, CDR1 is ENHRY and CDR2 is SYGVKD. Trimming took 6 bases from V and 1 from J; bases not matched to a gene: 5. The CDR3 runs 14 residues. The CDR3 spells CAISRQGWNTEAFF. The CDR3 DNA sequence: TGTGCCATCAGCAGACAGGGTTGGAACACTGAAGCTTTCTTT.

This chain uses TRBV5-1 with TRBJ2-3; either TRBD1 or TRBD2 may fit D (5 bases each). There are 17 residues in the CDR3. Per the germline V gene, CDR1 is SGHRS and CDR2 is YFSETQ. The V end was cut by 1 base, the J end by 3 bases, with 18 bases between. For the CDR3, the DNA is TGCGCCAGCAGCTTGCCACTACTAGAGGGGCTTACAGATACGCAGTATTTT. This sequence encodes CASSLPLLEGLTDTQYF.

This rearrangement joins TRBV6-1 to TRBJ1-2, with no clear D. This CDR3 spans 15 amino acids. V lost 2 bases, J lost 8 bases, and 18 bases lay in between. Germline values: CDR1 MNHNS, CDR2 SASEGT. The CDR3 region is CASSERGVGRRGYTF. As DNA, the CDR3 is TGTGCCAGCAGTGAAAGAGGAGTTGGCAGACGGGGCTACACCTTC.

This chain uses TRBV24-1 with TRBJ2-1, with no clear D. The J call may be wrong; the DNA end is better matched by TRBJ2-7. CDR1 is KGHDR and CDR2 is SFDVKD in the germline V gene. The CDR3 consists of 17 residues. CDR3: CATSDHRRGPSYNEQYF. CDR3 nucleotides: TGTGCCACCAGTGACCATCGCCGAGGTCCCTCCTACAATGAGCAGTACTTC.

This clonotype appeared a few times. CDR3 residues: CAISERAGVETQYF. The CDR3 bases are TGTGCCATCAGTGAGCGGGCGGGAGTAGAGACCCAGTACTTC. The chain combines TRBV10-3 with TRBJ2-5; 7 bases align to TRBD2. Germline assignment: CDR1 ENHRY and CDR2 SYGVKD. This CDR3 has 14 amino acids. The trim removed 2 bases at V and 4 bases at J, leaving 4 bases unmatched.

This clonotype appeared a few times. A read error may be the cause here, since a much bigger clone is one base away. In DNA, the CDR3 is TGTGCCAGCAGTTTCCAGGGTGGCTACACCTTC. Translating gives CASSFQGGYTF. The chain has TRBV28 and TRBJ1-2; possibly TRBD1 for D (5 bases). CDR1 and CDR2 from the germline V gene are MDHEN and SYDVKM. This CDR3 region has 11 residues. Deletions cut 3 bases from V and 7 bases from J, with 6 bases between.

V and J are TRBV10-3 and TRBJ2-3; weak D call: TRBD2 (6 bases). Germline CDR1 ENHRY, CDR2 SYGVKD. This CDR3 has 17 amino acids. V lost 0 bases, J lost 6 bases, and 19 bases lay in between. The CDR3 DNA reads TGTGCCATCAGTGAGTCGGGGGGTAGCGGTATCATGGATACGCAGTATTTT. Amino acids: CAISESGGSGIMDTQYF.

About this clonotype itself: The junction and the germline gene differ at one end; a read error may be behind it. The chain couples TRBV10-3 to TRBJ2-7; D remains ambiguous. Germline V gives CDR1 ENHRY, CDR2 SYGVKD. The length of the CDR3 is 14 residues. The CDR3 region is CAFSESSGWDEQYF. CDR3 DNA: TGTGCCTTCAGTGAGAGTTCCGGGTGGGACGAGCAGTACTTC.

The chain uses TRBV20-1 and TRBJ2-7; either TRBD1 or TRBD2 may supply D (6 bases each). The CDR3 contains 15 residues. CDR1 is DFQATT and CDR2 is SNEGSKA in the germline V gene (reference sequence). The ends were cut back, 2 bases at V and 0 bases at J, with 14 bases in the middle. The CDR3, as DNA: TGCAGTGCTAGACCACTGGGGGGCTCCTCCTACGAGCAGTACTTC. Protein sequence: CSARPLGGSSYEQYF.

This clonotype turned up a few times. The gene calls are TRBV12-3 or TRBV12-4 and TRBJ1-5, with 8 nucleotides matching TRBD1. J gave up 3 bases and V 3 bases, and 10 bases lay outside the gene matches. This CDR3 is built from 17 residues. The CDR3 DNA follows: TGTGCCAGCAGTTTCGGTGACAGGGGACTTTCCAATCAGCCCCAGCATTTT. As protein: CASSFGDRGLSNQPQHF.

Ten or more counts support this clonotype. The chain combines TRBV13 with TRBJ2-4; no clear D gene. CDR3 size: 15 residues. Trimming removed 2 bases at V and 6 bases at J, with 14 bases between. Germline CDR1 reads PRHDT; CDR2 reads FYEKMQ (reference sequence). As DNA, the CDR3 is TGTGCCAGCAGCTTACCGGGCCGAAGGAGAAACATTCAGTACTTC. Its protein product is CASSLPGRRRNIQYF.

In this sample, this clonotype turned up a few times. The chain recombines TRBV9 with TRBJ2-5; no definite D call. Between the trimmed V and J ends, which lost 0 bases and 4 bases, there was a span of 10 bases. CDR1 is SGDLS, CDR2 YYNGEE, per germline. The CDR3 loop spans 14 amino acids. The CDR3, as DNA: TGTGCCAGCAGCGTAGGGTTCTCGCGAGAGACCCAGTACTTC. Its translation: CASSVGFSRETQYF.

This clonotype occurred many times. This sequence joins TRBV2 and TRBJ2-7; D may be TRBD1 (5 bases). The CDR3 extends over 12 amino acids. Germline CDR1 SNHLY, CDR2 FYNNEI. The ends were cut back, 5 bases at V and 4 bases at J, with 9 bases in the middle. This CDR3 is CASSWTPYEQYF. The CDR3 coding sequence is TGTGCCAGCAGTTGGACACCATACGAGCAGTACTTC. The full variable domain, in which reference TRBV2 and TRBJ2-7 provide the parts outside the CDR3, is EPEVTQTPSHQVTQMGQEVILRCVPISNHLYFYWYRQILGQKVEFLVSFYNNEISEKSEIFDDQFSVERPDGSNFTLKIRSTKLEDSAMYFCASSWTPYEQYFGPGTRLTVT.

This clonotype was observed a handful of times. The chain is built from TRBV15 and TRBJ2-5, with D unresolved. Germline V gives CDR1 LNHNV, CDR2 YYDKDF (reference sequence). Trimming shortened V by 6 bases and J by 2 bases, and 13 bases separated the two germline ends. This CDR3 contains 14 residues. The CDR3 region has the DNA TGTGCCACCAGGGATCCGGGTCGGCAAGAGACCCAGTACTTC. Its translation: CATRDPGRQETQYF.

This clonotype has only one observation. Just one base apart from a much larger clone, this may be a read error. The chain is built from TRBV5-1 and TRBJ2-1; no firm D call. The germline gives CDR1 SGHRS, CDR2 YFSETQ. This CDR3 has 12 residues. CDR3 sequence: CASSLDYDERFF. DNA for the CDR3: TGCGCCAGCAGCTTGGATTACGATGAGCGGTTCTTC. Full variable domain (missing parts from reference TRBV5-1 and TRBJ2-1): KAGVTQTPRYLIKTRGQQVTLSCSPISGHRSVSWYQQTPGQGLQFLFEYFSETQRNKGNFPGRFSGRQFSNSRSEMNVSTLELGDSALYLCASSLDYDERFFGPGTRLTVL.

This chain connects TRBV18 to TRBJ1-2; weak D call: TRBD1 (6 bases). CDR3 length equals 15 residues. Germline CDR1 is KGHSH and CDR2 is LQKENI. Trimming stripped 3 bases from V and 5 bases from J, with 16 bases between. The CDR3 nucleotides read TGTGCCAGCTCACCGGGACAACCGTTTTGGTATGGCTACACCTTC. This translates into CASSPGQPFWYGYTF.

This chain joins TRBV4-1 and TRBJ1-5; the match to TRBD1 covers 7 bases. Germline values: CDR1 MGHRA, CDR2 YSYEKL. The CDR3 consists of 16 residues. V lost 4 bases and J lost 4; bases outside the gene matches: 10. In nucleotides, the CDR3 is TGCGCCAGCAGCCTCGCGCAGGGGGTCGGGAATCAGCCCCAGCATTTT. This codes for CASSLAQGVGNQPQHF.

The chain has TRBV6-1 and TRBJ2-3; D is undetermined. The CDR3 spans 14 residues. The germline CDR1 and CDR2 sequences are MNHNS and SASEGT. Trimming took 2 bases from V and 5 from J, leaving 11 bases between them. The CDR3: CASSEPKKVDTQYF. DNA of the CDR3: TGTGCCAGCAGTGAACCAAAGAAGGTAGATACGCAGTATTTT.

CDR3 coding DNA: TGTGCCAGCAGCCCCATTCGGTTAAAAGCCGGGAGAGCTTTCACAGATACGCAGTATTTT. Amino acids: CASSPIRLKAGRAFTDTQYF. The chain is built from TRBV7-9 and TRBJ2-3, with D perhaps matching TRBD2 (6 bases). The CDR3 is 20 residues long. Trimming removed 5 bases from V and 2 bases from J, with 29 bases in between. Per the germline V gene, CDR1 is SEHNR and CDR2 is FQNEAQ (reference sequence).

Note on this clonotype: Mismatch with germline at one junction end may stem from a read error. This rearrangement joins TRBV4-2 to TRBJ2-1, with 7 bases aligning to TRBD2. CDR3 length equals 15 residues. The germline V gene encodes CDR1 LGHNA and CDR2 YNFKEQ. The CDR3 DNA reads as TGTGCCAACAGCCAAGAGGGCGGGGGTGTTTACGAGCAGTTCTTC. The encoded protein is CANSQEGGGVYEQFF.

The DNA of the CDR3 is TGTGCCACCAGCAGCCCCGAATTGGGGGAATACAATGAGCAGTTCTTC. This encodes CATSSPELGEYNEQFF. The V gene is TRBV15, the J gene TRBJ2-1, with D perhaps TRBD1 or TRBD2 (5 bases each). Germline V gene sequence: CDR1 LNHNV, CDR2 YYDKDF (reference sequence). Trimming shortened V by 3 bases and J by 4 bases, and 16 bases separated the two germline ends. There are 16 residues in the CDR3.

This chain joins TRBV18 and TRBJ2-3; D uncertain. V was cut by 0 bases and J by 2 bases, with 12 bases left in between. The CDR3 length is 16 residues. The germline V gene encodes CDR1 KGHSH and CDR2 LQKENI. The CDR3 DNA reads TGTGCCAGCTCACCACCGGTGCGATACTACACAGATACGCAGTATTTT. This sequence encodes CASSPPVRYYTDTQYF.

The chain combines TRBV19 with TRBJ1-2; D unresolved. The ends were cut back, 6 bases at V and 1 base at J, with 15 bases in the middle. The CDR3 is made up of 15 amino acids. Germline CDR1 is LNHDA and CDR2 is SQIVND (reference sequence). CDR3 in amino acids: CASRPRQGFNYGYTF. CDR3 in DNA: TGTGCCAGTAGACCCCGACAAGGGTTTAACTATGGCTACACCTTC.

The genes are TRBV20-1 and TRBJ1-4; 9 nucleotides match TRBD1. J lost 7 bases, V lost 3 bases, and 15 bases had no gene match. This CDR3 region has 17 residues. Germline V gene sequence: CDR1 DFQATT, CDR2 SNEGSKA (reference sequence). CDR3 region: CSASPRGQGFFFEKLFF. The CDR3 bases are TGCAGTGCTAGCCCGCGGGGACAGGGTTTTTTCTTTGAAAAACTGTTTTTT.